This TCR beta chain was sequenced during a study of cytomegalovirus exposure and HLA in healthy donors. The V end was cut by 6 bases, the J end by 10 bases, with 10 bases between. The CDR3 is made up of 11 amino acids. CDR1 and CDR2 (germline): SNHLY, FYNNEI. This clone was counted only a few times. The PCR used 60 Vbeta and 13 Jbeta primers. The data were produced by immunoSEQ multiplex PCR, yet TCRdb's version contains in-frame clones alone and is incomplete. The sample has tens of thousands of clones, 80% seen once. The origin of this receptor is a male donor in good health and CMV-seronegative. What was sequenced was PBMCs. The rearrangement links TRBV2 to TRBJ2-1, with D perhaps TRBD2 (5 bases). The CDR3 protein is CASSLKREQFF. In nucleotides, the CDR3 is TGTGCCAGCAGCCTCAAGCGGGAGCAGTTCTTC.